Included here is one T cell receptor (beta chain) sequence, with context. The antigen is undetermined. An end of the junction differs from the germline gene, which may be a read error. Other DNA sequences from this sample encode an identical CDR3 as well. The CDR3 sequence is 12 residues long. Germline CDR1 reads SGHDT; CDR2 reads YYEEEE. These data originate in a study of cytomegalovirus exposure and HLA in healthy donors. Overall study: Some 87 million unique TCRs from HLA-typed donors were held in an early release of data.

Notes on the study in general: The authors later linked a missense DCLRE1C variant to TCR beta V- and J-gene trimming. A later analysis reportedly identified an Asian-associated ancestry cluster as carrying fewer N-insertions than the roughly 700-donor mean.

The PCR was carried out with 60 Vbeta primers and 13 Jbeta primers. Some clones are missing from TCRdb's copy, which holds only in-frame ones; the method was immunoSEQ multiplex PCR. The data show approximately 140,000 clones, with 75% to 85% seen just once and 3% to 4% held by the top ten. Healthy individuals who donated bone marrow served as the donors. This sequence originates from a human donor in good health. Sequencing input: PBMCs. The chain has TRBV5-6 and TRBJ1-2; TRBD1 aligns across 7 bases. The CDR3 nucleotides read TGTGCCAGTAGCTTGACAGGGATCGGCTACACCTTC. Its protein is CASSLTGIGYTF.